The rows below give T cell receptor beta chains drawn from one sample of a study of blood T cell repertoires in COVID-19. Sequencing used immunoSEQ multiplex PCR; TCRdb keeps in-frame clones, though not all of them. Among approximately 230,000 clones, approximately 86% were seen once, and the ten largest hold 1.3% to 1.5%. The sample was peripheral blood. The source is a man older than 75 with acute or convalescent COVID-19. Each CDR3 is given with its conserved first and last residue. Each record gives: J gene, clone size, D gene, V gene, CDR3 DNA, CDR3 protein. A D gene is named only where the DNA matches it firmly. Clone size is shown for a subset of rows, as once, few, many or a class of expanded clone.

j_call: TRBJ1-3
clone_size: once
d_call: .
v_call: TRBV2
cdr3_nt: TGTGCCAGCAGTGAAGCAACCCTAACTGGAAACACCATATATTTT
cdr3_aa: CASSEATLTGNTIYF

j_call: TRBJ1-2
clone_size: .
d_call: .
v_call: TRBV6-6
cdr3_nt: TGTGCCAGCAGTCGGCAGCGGGTTAACTATGGCTACACCTTC
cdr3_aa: CASSRQRVNYGYTF

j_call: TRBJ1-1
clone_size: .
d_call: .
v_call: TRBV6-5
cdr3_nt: TGTGCCAGCAGCTTGAGGCCTCCGAACACTGAAGCTTTCTTT
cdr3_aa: CASSLRPPNTEAFF

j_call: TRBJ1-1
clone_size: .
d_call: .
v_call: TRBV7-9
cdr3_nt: TGTGCCAGCACCAATGCGGGGGGGGACACTGAAGCTTTCTTT
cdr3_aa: CASTNAGGDTEAFF

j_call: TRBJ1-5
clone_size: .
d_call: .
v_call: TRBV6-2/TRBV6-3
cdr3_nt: TGTGCCAGCAGTTACTCGACGGAGGGACAGCCCCAGCATTTT
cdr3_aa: CASSYSTEGQPQHF

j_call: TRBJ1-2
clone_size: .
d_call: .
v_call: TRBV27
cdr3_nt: TGTGCCCCGCAGCGGAATGGCTACACCTTC
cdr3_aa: CAPQRNGYTF

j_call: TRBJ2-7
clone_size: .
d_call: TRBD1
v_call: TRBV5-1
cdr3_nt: TGCGCCAGCCGAACTGGGGGGACAGGGGTCTACGAGCAGTACTTC
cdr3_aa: CASRTGGTGVYEQYF

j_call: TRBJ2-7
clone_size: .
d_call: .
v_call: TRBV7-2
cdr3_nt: TGTGCCAGCAGCTTAGGCCAGGGTTTCTCCTACGAGCAGTACTTC
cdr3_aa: CASSLGQGFSYEQYF

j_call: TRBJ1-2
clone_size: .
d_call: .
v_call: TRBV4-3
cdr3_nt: TGCGCCAGCAGCCAAGAACGCACAGCCCAAGGCTATGGCTACACCTTC
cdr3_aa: CASSQERTAQGYGYTF

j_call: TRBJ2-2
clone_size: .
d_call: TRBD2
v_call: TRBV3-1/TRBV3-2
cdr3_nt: TGTGCCAGCAGCCAAGGAGTGGGGAGGGTAACCGGGGAGCTGTTTTTT
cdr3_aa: CASSQGVGRVTGELFF

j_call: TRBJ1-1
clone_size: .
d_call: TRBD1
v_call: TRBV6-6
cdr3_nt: TGTGCCAGCAGTACGGGACAGGAAATGAACACTGAAGCTTTCTTT
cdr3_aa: CASSTGQEMNTEAFF

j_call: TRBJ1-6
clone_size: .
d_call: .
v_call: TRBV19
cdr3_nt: TGTGCCAGTAGTACAGGGAGGACCTATAATTCACCCCTCCACTTT
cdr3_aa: CASSTGRTYNSPLHF

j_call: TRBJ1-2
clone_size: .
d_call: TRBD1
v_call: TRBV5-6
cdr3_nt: TGTGCCAGCAGACCCACGGGACAGGGGGCGAACTATGGCTACACCTTC
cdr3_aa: CASRPTGQGANYGYTF

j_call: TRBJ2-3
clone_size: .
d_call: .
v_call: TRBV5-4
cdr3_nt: TGTGCCAGCAGCTTCGGAGCACAAGTCGGCACAGATACGCAGTATTTT
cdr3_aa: CASSFGAQVGTDTQYF

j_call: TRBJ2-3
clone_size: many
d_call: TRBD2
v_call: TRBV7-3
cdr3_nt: TGTGCCAGCAGCTCAACTAGCGGGATCACAGATACGCAGTATTTT
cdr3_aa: CASSSTSGITDTQYF

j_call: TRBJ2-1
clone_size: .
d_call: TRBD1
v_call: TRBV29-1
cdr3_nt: TGCAGCGTTGAAAGGGGACAGGGGAAGCAGTTCTTC
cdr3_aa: CSVERGQGKQFF

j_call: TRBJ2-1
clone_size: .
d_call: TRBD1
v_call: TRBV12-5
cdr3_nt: TGTGCTAGTGGTCTAGGACAGGGGGCGCAGGAGCAGTTCTTC
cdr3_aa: CASGLGQGAQEQFF

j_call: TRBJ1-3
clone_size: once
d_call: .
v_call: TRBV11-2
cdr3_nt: TGTGCCAGCAGCTTAGTCGGGGGGTCGGCTGGAAACACCATATATTTT
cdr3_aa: CASSLVGGSAGNTIYF

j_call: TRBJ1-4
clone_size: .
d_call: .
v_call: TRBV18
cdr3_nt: TGTGCCAGCTCACCGACAGGAACCTCAACTAATGAAAAACTGTTTTTT
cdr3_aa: CASSPTGTSTNEKLFF

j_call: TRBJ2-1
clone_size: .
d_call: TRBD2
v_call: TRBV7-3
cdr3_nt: TGTGCCAGCAGCCCTAACAGCGGGAGGGCCTCCGATGAGCAGTTCTTC
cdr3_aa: CASSPNSGRASDEQFF

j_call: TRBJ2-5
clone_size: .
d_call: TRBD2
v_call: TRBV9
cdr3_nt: TGTGCCAGCAGCGTAGCCTGGGGGGGGGAGACCCAGTACTTC
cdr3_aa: CASSVAWGGETQYF

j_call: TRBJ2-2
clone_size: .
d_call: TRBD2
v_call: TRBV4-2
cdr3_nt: TGTGCCAGCAGCCAAGATCGACTAGCGGTTAGCGCGAACACCGGGGAGCTGTTTTTT
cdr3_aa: CASSQDRLAVSANTGELFF

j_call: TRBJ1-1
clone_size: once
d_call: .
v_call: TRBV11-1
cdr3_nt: TGTGCCAGCAGCGATACAGGGATGAACACTGAAGCTTTCTTT
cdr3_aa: CASSDTGMNTEAFF

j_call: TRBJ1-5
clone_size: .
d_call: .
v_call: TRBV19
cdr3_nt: TGTGCCAGTAGTATAGGAGGGGGTAACAATCAGCCCCAGCATTTT
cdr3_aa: CASSIGGGNNQPQHF

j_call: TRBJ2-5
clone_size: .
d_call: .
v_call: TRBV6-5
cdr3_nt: TGTGCCAGCGCCCCCCAGGGGACGGAGACCCAGTACTTC
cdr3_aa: CASAPQGTETQYF

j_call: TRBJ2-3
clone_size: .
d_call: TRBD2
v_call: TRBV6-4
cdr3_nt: TGTGCCAGCACCTTAACGCGAGCGGGGATCACAGATACGCAGTATTTT
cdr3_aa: CASTLTRAGITDTQYF

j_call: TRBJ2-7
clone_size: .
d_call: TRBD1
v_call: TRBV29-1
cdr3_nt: TGCAGCGTTGGAGGACAGGGGGGCTACGAGCAGTACTTC
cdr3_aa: CSVGGQGGYEQYF

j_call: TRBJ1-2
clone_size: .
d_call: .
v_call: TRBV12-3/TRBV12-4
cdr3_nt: TGTGCCAGCAGCCAAGGTCGGGTATATGGCTACACCTTC
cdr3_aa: CASSQGRVYGYTF

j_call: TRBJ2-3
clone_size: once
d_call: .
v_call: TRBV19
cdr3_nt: TGTGCCAGTAGTATAGGGCAGTTCACAGATACGCAGTATTTT
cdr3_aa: CASSIGQFTDTQYF

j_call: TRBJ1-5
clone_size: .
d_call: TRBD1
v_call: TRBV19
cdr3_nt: TGTGCCAGTAGCCGGGACAGGGGGTTTCATCAGCCCCAGCATTTT
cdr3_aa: CASSRDRGFHQPQHF

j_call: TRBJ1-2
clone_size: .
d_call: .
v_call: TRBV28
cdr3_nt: TGTGCCAGCGGTTTACCCGGGATCTCTGGGTATGGCTACACCTTC
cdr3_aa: CASGLPGISGYGYTF

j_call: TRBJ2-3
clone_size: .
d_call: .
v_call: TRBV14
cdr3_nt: TGTGCCAGCAGTAGGCAACTAGGATTCACAGATACGCAGTATTTT
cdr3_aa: CASSRQLGFTDTQYF

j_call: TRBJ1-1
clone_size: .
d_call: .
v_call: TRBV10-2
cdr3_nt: TGCGCCAGCAGTGGGGCGAACACTGAAGCTTTCTTT
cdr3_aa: CASSGANTEAFF

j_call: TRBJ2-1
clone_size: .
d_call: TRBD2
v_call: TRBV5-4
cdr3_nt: TGTGCCAGCAGCTTGGATATAGCGGGAGGGTCCTACAATGAGCAGTTCTTC
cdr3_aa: CASSLDIAGGSYNEQFF

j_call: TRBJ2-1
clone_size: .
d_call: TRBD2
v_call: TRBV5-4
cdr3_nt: TGTGCCAGCAGCTTTCCGGGACTAGCGGGGGGTCGTGAGCAGTTCTTC
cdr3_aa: CASSFPGLAGGREQFF

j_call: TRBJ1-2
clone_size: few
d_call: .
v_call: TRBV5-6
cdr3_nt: TGTGCCAGCAGCTTGGACAGGGAACACTATGGCTACACCTTC
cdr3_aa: CASSLDREHYGYTF

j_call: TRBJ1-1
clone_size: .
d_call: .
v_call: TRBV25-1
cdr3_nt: TGTGCCAGCAGTGACGGGGGGGCTAGAGGGAACACTGAAGCTTTCTTT
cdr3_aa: CASSDGGARGNTEAFF

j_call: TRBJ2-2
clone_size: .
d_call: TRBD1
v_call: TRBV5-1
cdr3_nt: TGCGCCAGCAGCTTGGACGGACAGGCTTACACCGGGGAGCTGTTTTTT
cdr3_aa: CASSLDGQAYTGELFF

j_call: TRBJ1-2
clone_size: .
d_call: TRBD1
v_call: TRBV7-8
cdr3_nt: TGTGCCAGCAGCCGAGCCGGGACAGCAAACTATGGCTACACCTTC
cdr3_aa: CASSRAGTANYGYTF

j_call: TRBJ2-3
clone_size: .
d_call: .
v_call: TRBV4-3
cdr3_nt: TGCGCCAGCAGCCAAGACCCCCGTAGCACAGATACGCAGTATTTT
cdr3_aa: CASSQDPRSTDTQYF

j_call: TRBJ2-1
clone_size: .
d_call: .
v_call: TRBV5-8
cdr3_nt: TGTGCCAGCAGCCCGCGGGCCAGCTCCTACAATGAGCAGTTCTTC
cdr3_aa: CASSPRASSYNEQFF

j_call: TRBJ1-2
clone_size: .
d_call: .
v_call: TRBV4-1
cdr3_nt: TGCGCCAGCAGCCAAGATTCCGCTAACTATGGCTACACCTTC
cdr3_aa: CASSQDSANYGYTF

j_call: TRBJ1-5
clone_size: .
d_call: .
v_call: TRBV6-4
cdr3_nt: TGTGCCAGCAGTGACCCCCGCGGAGAGAGCAATCAGCCCCAGCATTTT
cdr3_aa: CASSDPRGESNQPQHF

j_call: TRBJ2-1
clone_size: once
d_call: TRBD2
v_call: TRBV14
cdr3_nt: TGTGCCAGCAGCCCCACAGCGGGGCTGCACAATGAGCAGTTCTTC
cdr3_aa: CASSPTAGLHNEQFF

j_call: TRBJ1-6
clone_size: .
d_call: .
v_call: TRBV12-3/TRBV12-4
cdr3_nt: TGTGCCAGCAGGGGACAAGGTAATTCACCCCTCCACTTT
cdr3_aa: CASRGQGNSPLHF

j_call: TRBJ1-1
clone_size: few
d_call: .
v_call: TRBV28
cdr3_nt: TGTGCCAGCAGTTTGACAGCCGCCGGGGCTTTCTTT
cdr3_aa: CASSLTAAGAFF

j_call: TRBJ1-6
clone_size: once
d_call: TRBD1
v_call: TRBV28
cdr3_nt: TGTGCCAGCAGTTTACCGAGGCACAGGGGGCAGGCCTATAATTCACCCCTCCACTTT
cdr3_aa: CASSLPRHRGQAYNSPLHF

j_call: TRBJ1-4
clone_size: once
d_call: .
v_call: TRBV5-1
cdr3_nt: TGCGCCAGCAGCCAGAATGAAAAACTGTTTTTT
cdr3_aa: CASSQNEKLFF

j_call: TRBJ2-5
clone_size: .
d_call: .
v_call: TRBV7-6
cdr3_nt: TGTGCCAGCAGCTTAGTATCACGCGGGACCCTCGGAGAGACCCAGTACTTC
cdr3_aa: CASSLVSRGTLGETQYF

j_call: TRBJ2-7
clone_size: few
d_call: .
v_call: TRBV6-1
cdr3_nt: TGTGCCAGCAGTGAAGTGGGGGGGCGCGATTACGAGCAGTACTTC
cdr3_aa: CASSEVGGRDYEQYF

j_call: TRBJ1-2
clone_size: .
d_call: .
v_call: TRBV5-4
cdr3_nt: TGTGCCAGCAGCTTTTATGACAGCCAGGCTTATGGCTACACCTTC
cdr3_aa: CASSFYDSQAYGYTF

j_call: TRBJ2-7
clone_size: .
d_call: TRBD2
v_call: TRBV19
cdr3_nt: TGTGCCAGTAGTAAGGGAGGGGTGAGCTCCTACGAGCAGTACTTC
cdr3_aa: CASSKGGVSSYEQYF

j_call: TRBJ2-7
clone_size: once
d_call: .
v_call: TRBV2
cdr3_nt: TGTGCCAGCAGTGGATGGTCTAGCTACGAGCAGTACTTC
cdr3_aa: CASSGWSSYEQYF